Each of the 20 T cell receptor beta chains below was sequenced from the same sample in a study of a mutant IDH1 vaccine in newly diagnosed glioma. This sample's time point: baseline, week 1 (first vaccination visit). Treatment meaning: pre-vaccination baseline after standard-of-care therapy. Sequenced by immunoSEQ multiplex PCR; TCRdb stores in-frame clones only, minus some. The table shows some 95,000 clones, with around four fifths occurring only once. Sequences were derived from PBMCs, sampled from a glioma patient treated with radiotherapy, temozolomide or both. The receptors come from a man aged 40-49 years with glioma.

This clone was recorded only once. This specimen includes other DNA sequences encoding the same CDR3. The chain recombines TRBV11-3 with TRBJ2-3, with TRBD1 matching over 10 bases. Germline CDR1 SGHNT, CDR2 YENEEA. The CDR3 has 15 residues. V trimming: 5 bases; J trimming: 3 bases; junction bases outside the gene matches: 5. The CDR3 loop is CASSRRTGGTDTQYF. The CDR3 nucleotides are TGTGCCAGCAGCAGACGGACAGGGGGGACAGATACGCAGTATTTT.

This rearrangement joins TRBV4-3 to TRBJ2-1; TRBD2 aligns across 15 bases. The V gene end was trimmed by 3 bases and the J gene end by 8 bases; junction bases not matched to a gene: 2. This CDR3 has 15 residues. CDR1 and CDR2 (germline): LGHNA, YSLEER. The CDR3 nucleotides are TGCGCCAGCAGCCAGCGGACTAGCGGGGGGGATGAGCAGTTCTTC. This translates into CASSQRTSGGDEQFF.

The rearrangement joins TRBV7-2 to TRBJ2-7; D is unclear. This CDR3 is 14 amino acids long. Looked up from germline, CDR1 is SGHTA and CDR2 is FQGNSA. The V and J ends lost 0 bases and 7 bases respectively, with 13 bases between them. CDR3 bases: TGTGCCAGCAGCTTAGCGGTCGGTCACGAAGAGCAGTACTTC. It encodes CASSLAVGHEEQYF.

The CDR3 nucleotides are TGTGCCAGCAGCCGAAGACTAGCGGGCAACAATGAGCAGTTCTTC. Translated, it gives CASSRRLAGNNEQFF. The chain joins TRBV6-4 to TRBJ2-1, with 10 bases matching TRBD2. The CDR3 is 15 residues long. V lost 6 bases, J lost 5 bases, and 7 bases stayed unmatched. CDR1 is MRHNA, CDR2 SNTAGT, per germline.

The rearrangement joins TRBV10-3 to TRBJ2-7; D is unresolved. The CDR3 loop spans 12 amino acids. Trimming shortened V by 6 bases and J by 6 bases, and 12 bases separated the two germline ends. From germline, CDR1 is ENHRY and CDR2 SYGVKD. The CDR3: CAISAIYGEQYF. In DNA, the CDR3 is TGTGCCATCAGCGCGATCTATGGCGAGCAGTACTTC.

The chain carries TRBV27 and TRBJ2-1; D remains unclear. V was trimmed by 2 bases and J by 5 bases, leaving 10 bases between them. The CDR3 spans 14 residues. The germline gives CDR1 MNHEY, CDR2 SMNVEV (reference sequence). CDR3 in DNA: TGTGCCAGCAGTTTAATCAGGTACAACAATGAGCAGTTCTTC. Its protein is CASSLIRYNNEQFF.

CDR3 bases: TGTGCCAGCAGCTTGACAGGGTATAATTCACCCCTCCACTTT. Translating gives CASSLTGYNSPLHF. The V and J genes are TRBV11-2 and TRBJ1-6; TRBD1 agrees at 7 bases. V lost 3 bases, J lost 4 bases, and 0 bases stayed unmatched. This CDR3 spans 14 amino acids. Germline lookup yields CDR1 SGHAT and CDR2 FQNNGV.

The V and J genes are TRBV6-1 and TRBJ2-5, with D unclear. The CDR3 is 12 amino acids. Germline V gene data show CDR1 as MNHNS and CDR2 as SASEGT. The V end was cut by 9 bases, the J end by 5 bases, with 13 bases between. Written as DNA, the CDR3 is TGTGCCAGTAGAAAGATAGGCGAGACCCAGTACTTC. This codes for CASRKIGETQYF.

This sequence joins TRBV11-2 and TRBJ2-7, with a weak D call TRBD1 (6 bases). The ends were cut back, 5 bases at V and 2 bases at J, with 16 bases in the middle. The CDR3 runs 15 residues. In germline, CDR1 is SGHAT, CDR2 FQNNGV. CDR3 region: CASSPQPGQTYEQYF. DNA for the CDR3: TGTGCCAGCAGCCCCCAGCCCGGACAGACCTACGAGCAGTACTTC.

The sample holds a few counts of this clone. This chain joins TRBV19 and TRBJ1-1; D ambiguous. V was clipped by 11 bases and J by 6 bases, with 16 bases between them. The germline gives CDR1 LNHDA, CDR2 SQIVND (reference sequence). The CDR3 has 12 amino acids. The CDR3, as DNA: TGTGCCGTTTACGACGCCCATTCTGAAGCTTTCTTT. Amino acids: CAVYDAHSEAFF.

The V and J genes are TRBV9 and TRBJ2-7, with D unclear. The CDR3 loop spans 14 amino acids. Germline CDR1 reads SGDLS; CDR2 reads YYNGEE. The V end was cut by 0 bases, the J end by 2 bases, with 9 bases between. The CDR3 here is CASSVEDSPYEQYF. In nucleotides, the CDR3 is TGTGCCAGCAGCGTAGAGGATTCCCCCTACGAGCAGTACTTC.

The V and J genes are TRBV30 and TRBJ2-1, with D possibly being TRBD1 (6 bases). V gave up 7 bases and J gave up 7 bases, with 17 bases separating them. The CDR3 is made up of 13 amino acids. Per germline, CDR1 GTSNPN and CDR2 SVGIG (reference sequence). The CDR3 DNA reads TGTGCCTCTACCCAAACCACAGGGAATGAGCAGTTCTTC. Amino acid sequence: CASTQTTGNEQFF.

Notes on this clone: The sample holds other DNA sequences that translate to the same CDR3. The chain has TRBV6-5 and TRBJ1-5; 8 bases align to TRBD1. V shed 2 bases, J shed 5 bases, and the junction held 2 bases outside the gene matches. This CDR3 spans 14 amino acids. Germline CDR1 MNHEY, CDR2 SVGAGI. Here the CDR3 DNA reads TGTGCCAGCAGTTACGGACAGGGATATCAGCCCCAGCATTTT. It encodes CASSYGQGYQPQHF.

V and J are TRBV10-3 and TRBJ1-1, with D uncertain. Deletions cut 5 bases from V and 1 base from J, with 11 bases between. Germline lookup yields CDR1 ENHRY and CDR2 SYGVKD. The CDR3 length is 14 residues. DNA for the CDR3: TGTGCCATCAGTCCGAGGGTGGGGAACACTGAAGCTTTCTTT. This codes for CAISPRVGNTEAFF.

The V and J genes are TRBV6-4 and TRBJ2-3; TRBD2 matches 7 bases. The CDR3 sequence is 14 residues long. The J segment lost 3 bases and the V segment lost 2 bases, leaving 2 bases of the junction unmatched. Germline V CDR1 and CDR2: MRHNA, SNTAGT. CDR3 DNA: TGTGCCAGCAGTGACCGGGGGGAAACAGATACGCAGTATTTT. Protein: CASSDRGETDTQYF.

V gene TRBV5-4 combines with J gene TRBJ2-1, with D maybe TRBD2 (5 bases). Trimming stripped 4 bases from V and 0 bases from J, with 11 bases between. Germline values: CDR1 SGHNT, CDR2 YYREEE (reference sequence). The CDR3 covers 15 residues. The CDR3 protein is CASSLALGSYNEQFF. The CDR3 nucleotides read TGTGCCAGCAGCCTAGCCCTGGGCTCCTACAATGAGCAGTTCTTC. The whole variable domain, filled in from reference TRBV5-4 and TRBJ2-1, reads ETGVTQSPTHLIKTRGQQVTLRCSSQSGHNTVSWYQQALGQGPQFIFQYYREEENGRGNFPPRFSGLQFPNYSSELNVNALELDDSALYLCASSLALGSYNEQFFGPGTRLTVL.

This chain connects TRBV18 to TRBJ1-4; 7 bases match TRBD1. Germline-derived CDR1 and CDR2 are KGHSH and LQKENI. With 6 bases clipped from V and 6 bases from J, the junction kept 10 bases outside the gene matches. The CDR3 loop spans 15 amino acids. This CDR3 is CASSPRQGGDEKLFF. DNA for the CDR3: TGTGCCAGCTCCCCCCGACAGGGCGGGGATGAAAAACTGTTTTTT.

CDR3 DNA sequence: TGTGCCAGCAGTTTTCCGGGGTTCTATGGCTACACCTTC. It specifies CASSFPGFYGYTF. The chain joins TRBV27 to TRBJ1-2; D not resolved. The germline V gene encodes CDR1 MNHEY and CDR2 SMNVEV (reference sequence). With 3 bases removed from V and 4 bases from J, the gap between germline ends came to 9 bases. CDR3 size: 13 residues.

The rearrangement joins TRBV19 to TRBJ2-1; a possible D gene is TRBD2 (6 bases). V dropped 2 bases and J dropped 7 bases, with 9 bases sitting between them. Germline V lookup: CDR1 LNHDA, CDR2 SQIVND (reference sequence). The CDR3 is made up of 13 amino acids. CDR3 sequence (DNA): TGTGCCAGTAGTATAACCGGAGGGAATGAGCAGTTCTTC. It specifies CASSITGGNEQFF.

The J gene is TRBJ2-3, the V gene TRBV15; no clear D. Germline V gene data show CDR1 as LNHNV and CDR2 as YYDKDF (reference sequence). V lost 0 bases and J 0 bases, leaving 4 bases between the germline ends. The CDR3 has 14 amino acids. The CDR3 loop is CATSRDHSTDTQYF. The DNA of the CDR3 is TGTGCCACCAGCAGAGATCACAGCACAGATACGCAGTATTTT.